This T cell receptor (beta chain) was recorded in a study of regulatory dendritic cells for organ transplantation. Study-level background: Day 6 dendritic cell cultures were stimulated with LPS. Study outcomes and limitations: Regulatory dendritic cells appeared to expand memory CD8+ clones less than mature ones.

For this clone: The antigen is undetermined.

Sorted subsets were CFSE-labeled and cultured less than 6 days with allogeneic dendritic cells. FACS sorted CD4+ or CD8+ T cells into CD45RA+ naive and CD45RO+ memory. Here immunoSEQ multiplex PCR was the method, and the copy in TCRdb shows in-frame clones only, minus some. The sample has about 12,000 clones, just under 90% seen once. The CDR3 loop spans 15 amino acids. The germline CDR1 and CDR2 sequences are SEHNR and FQNEAQ (reference sequence). Losses at the gene ends were 3 bases for V and 5 bases for J; bases not matched to a gene: 6. The rearrangement links TRBV7-9 to TRBJ2-1; 8 bases map to TRBD2. This clonotype originated in a human donor in good health. The sample taken for sequencing was naive CD8+ T cells from blood cultured with regulatory dendritic cells. Subset defined: CD45RA+ naive T cells. The CDR3: CASSLALAGDNEQFF. The CDR3 DNA sequence: TGTGCCAGCAGCTTGGCGCTAGCGGGCGACAATGAGCAGTTCTTC.